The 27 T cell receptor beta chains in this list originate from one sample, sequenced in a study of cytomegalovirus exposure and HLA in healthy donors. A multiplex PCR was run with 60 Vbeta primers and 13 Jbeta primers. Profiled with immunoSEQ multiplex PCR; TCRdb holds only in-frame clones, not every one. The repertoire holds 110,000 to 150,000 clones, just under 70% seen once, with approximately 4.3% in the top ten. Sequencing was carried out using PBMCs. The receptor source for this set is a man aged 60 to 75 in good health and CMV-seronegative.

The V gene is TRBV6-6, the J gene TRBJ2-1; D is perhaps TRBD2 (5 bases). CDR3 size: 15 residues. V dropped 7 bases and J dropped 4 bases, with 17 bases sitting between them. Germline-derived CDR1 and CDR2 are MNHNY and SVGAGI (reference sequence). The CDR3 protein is CASNEAGNRYNEQFF. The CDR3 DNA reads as TGTGCCAGCAACGAAGCCGGGAACCGATACAATGAGCAGTTCTTC.

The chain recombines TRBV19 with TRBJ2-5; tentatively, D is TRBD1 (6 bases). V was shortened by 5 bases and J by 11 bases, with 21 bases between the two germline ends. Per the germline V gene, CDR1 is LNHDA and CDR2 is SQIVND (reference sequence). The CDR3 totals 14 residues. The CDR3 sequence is CASSPPGESREQYF. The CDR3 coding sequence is TGTGCCAGTAGTCCTCCAGGGGAGTCCAGGGAGCAGTACTTC.

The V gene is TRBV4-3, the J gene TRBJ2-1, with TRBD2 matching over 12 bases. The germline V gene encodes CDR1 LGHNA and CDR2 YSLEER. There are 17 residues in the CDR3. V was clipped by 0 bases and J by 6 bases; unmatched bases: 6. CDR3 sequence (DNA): TGCGCCAGCAGCCAAGAGCTAGCGGGAGGGCCTGGCAATGAGCAGTTCTTC. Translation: CASSQELAGGPGNEQFF.

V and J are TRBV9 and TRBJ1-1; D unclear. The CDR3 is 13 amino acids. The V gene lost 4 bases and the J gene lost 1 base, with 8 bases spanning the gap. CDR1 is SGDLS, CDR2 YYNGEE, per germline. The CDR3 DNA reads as TGTGCCAGCAGCTTTGCGGAGAACACTGAAGCTTTCTTT. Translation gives CASSFAENTEAFF.

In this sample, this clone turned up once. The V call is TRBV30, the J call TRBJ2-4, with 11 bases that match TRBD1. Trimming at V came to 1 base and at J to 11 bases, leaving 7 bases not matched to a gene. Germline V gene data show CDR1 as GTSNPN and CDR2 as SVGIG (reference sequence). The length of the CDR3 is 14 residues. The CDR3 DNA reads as TGTGCCTGGAGTGAAGCCCGGGACAGGGGGTTTCAGTACTTC. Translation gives CAWSEARDRGFQYF. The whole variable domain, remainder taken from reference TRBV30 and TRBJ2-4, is SQTIHQWPATLVQPVGSPLSLECTVEGTSNPNLYWYRQAAGRGLQLLFYSVGIGQISSEVPQNLSASRPQDRQFILSSKKLLLSDSGFYLCAWSEARDRGFQYFGAGTRLSVL.

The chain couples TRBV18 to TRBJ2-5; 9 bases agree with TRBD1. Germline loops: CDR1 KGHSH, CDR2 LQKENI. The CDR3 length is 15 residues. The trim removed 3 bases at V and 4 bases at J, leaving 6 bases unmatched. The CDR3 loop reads CASSPRTGETETQYF. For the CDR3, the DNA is TGTGCCAGCTCACCTAGGACAGGGGAGACAGAGACCCAGTACTTC.

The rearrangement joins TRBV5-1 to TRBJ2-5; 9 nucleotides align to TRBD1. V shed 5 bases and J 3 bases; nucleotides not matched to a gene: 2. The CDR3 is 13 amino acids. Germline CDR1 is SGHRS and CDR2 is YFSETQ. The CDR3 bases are TGCGCCAGCAGTACAGGGGGCGAAGAGACCCAGTACTTC. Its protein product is CASSTGGEETQYF.

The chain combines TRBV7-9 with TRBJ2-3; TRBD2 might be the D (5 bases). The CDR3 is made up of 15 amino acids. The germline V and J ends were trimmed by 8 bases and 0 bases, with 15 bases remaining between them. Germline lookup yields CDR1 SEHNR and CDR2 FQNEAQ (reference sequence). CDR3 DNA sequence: TGTGCCAGCCCCCGGGAACAGATTAGCACAGATACGCAGTATTTT. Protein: CASPREQISTDTQYF.

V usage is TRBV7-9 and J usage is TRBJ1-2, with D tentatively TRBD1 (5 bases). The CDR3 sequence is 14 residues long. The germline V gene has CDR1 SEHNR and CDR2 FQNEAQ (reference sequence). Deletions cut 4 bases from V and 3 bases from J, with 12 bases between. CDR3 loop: CASSSRGKDYGYTF. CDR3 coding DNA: TGTGCCAGCAGCTCTAGGGGAAAAGACTATGGCTACACCTTC.

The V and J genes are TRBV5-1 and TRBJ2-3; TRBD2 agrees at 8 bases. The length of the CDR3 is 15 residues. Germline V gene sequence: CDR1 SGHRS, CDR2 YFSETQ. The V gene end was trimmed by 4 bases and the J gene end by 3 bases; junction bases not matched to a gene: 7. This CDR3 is CASSPRGLETDTQYF. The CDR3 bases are TGCGCCAGCAGCCCTAGGGGACTAGAAACAGATACGCAGTATTTT.

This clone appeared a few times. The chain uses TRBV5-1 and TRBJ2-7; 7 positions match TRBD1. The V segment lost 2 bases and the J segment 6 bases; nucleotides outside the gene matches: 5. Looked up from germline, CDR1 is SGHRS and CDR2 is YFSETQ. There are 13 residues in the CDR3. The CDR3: CASSFEQGSEQYF. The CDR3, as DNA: TGCGCCAGCAGCTTTGAACAGGGGAGCGAGCAGTACTTC.

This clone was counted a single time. CDR3 protein: CASSNGGSQETQYF. The DNA of the CDR3 is TGTGCCAGTAGTAATGGGGGCAGTCAAGAGACCCAGTACTTC. This sequence joins TRBV19 and TRBJ2-5; perhaps TRBD1 as D (6 bases). From germline, CDR1 is LNHDA and CDR2 SQIVND (reference sequence). Trimming shortened V by 4 bases and J by 2 bases, and 11 bases separated the two germline ends. CDR3 size: 14 residues.

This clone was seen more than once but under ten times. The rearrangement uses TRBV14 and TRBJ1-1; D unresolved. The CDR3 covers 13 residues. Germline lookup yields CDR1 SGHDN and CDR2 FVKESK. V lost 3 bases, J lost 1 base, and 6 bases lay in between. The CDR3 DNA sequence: TGTGCCAGCAGCCAGTTCGGGAACACTGAAGCTTTCTTT. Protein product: CASSQFGNTEAFF.

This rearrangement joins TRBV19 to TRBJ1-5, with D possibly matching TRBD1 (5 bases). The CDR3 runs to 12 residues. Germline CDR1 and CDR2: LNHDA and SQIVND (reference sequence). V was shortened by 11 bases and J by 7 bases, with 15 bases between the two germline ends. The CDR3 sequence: CARKGGVQPQHF. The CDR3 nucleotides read TGTGCCCGAAAGGGAGGGGTCCAGCCCCAGCATTTT. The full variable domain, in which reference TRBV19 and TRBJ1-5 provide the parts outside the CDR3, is DGGITQSPKYLFRKEGQNVTLSCEQNLNHDAMYWYRQDPGQGLRLIYYSQIVNDFQKGDIAEGYSVSREKKESFPLTVTSAQKNPTAFYLCARKGGVQPQHFGDGTRLSIL.

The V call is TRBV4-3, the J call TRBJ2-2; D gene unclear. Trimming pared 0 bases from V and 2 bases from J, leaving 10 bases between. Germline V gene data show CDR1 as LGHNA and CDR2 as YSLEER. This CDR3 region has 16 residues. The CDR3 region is CASSQDPGVNTGELFF. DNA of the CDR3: TGCGCCAGCAGCCAAGATCCGGGTGTTAACACCGGGGAGCTGTTTTTT.

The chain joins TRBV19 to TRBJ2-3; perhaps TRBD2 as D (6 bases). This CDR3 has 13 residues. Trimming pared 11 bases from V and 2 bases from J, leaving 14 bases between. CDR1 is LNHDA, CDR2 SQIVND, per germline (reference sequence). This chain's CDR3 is CAGRDSLTDTQYF. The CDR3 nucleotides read TGTGCCGGAAGGGACTCACTCACAGATACGCAGTATTTT.

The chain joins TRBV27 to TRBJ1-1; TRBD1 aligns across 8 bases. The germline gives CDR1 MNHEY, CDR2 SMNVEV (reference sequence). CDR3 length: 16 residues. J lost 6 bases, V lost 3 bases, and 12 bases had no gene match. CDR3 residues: CASSLGVGTGSSEAFF. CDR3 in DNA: TGTGCCAGCAGTTTGGGAGTTGGGACAGGATCTTCTGAAGCTTTCTTT.

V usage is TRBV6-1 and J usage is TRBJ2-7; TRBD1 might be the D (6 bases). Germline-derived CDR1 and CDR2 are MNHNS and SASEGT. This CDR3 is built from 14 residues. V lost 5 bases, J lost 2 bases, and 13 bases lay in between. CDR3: CASSNGTWTYEQYF. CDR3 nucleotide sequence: TGTGCCAGCAGTAACGGGACATGGACCTACGAGCAGTACTTC.

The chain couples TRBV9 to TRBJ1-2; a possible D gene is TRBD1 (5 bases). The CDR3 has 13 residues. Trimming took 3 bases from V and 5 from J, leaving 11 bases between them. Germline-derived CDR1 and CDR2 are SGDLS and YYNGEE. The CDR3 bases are TGTGCCAGCAGCGGGCGGGACGGATATGGCTACACCTTC. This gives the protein CASSGRDGYGYTF.

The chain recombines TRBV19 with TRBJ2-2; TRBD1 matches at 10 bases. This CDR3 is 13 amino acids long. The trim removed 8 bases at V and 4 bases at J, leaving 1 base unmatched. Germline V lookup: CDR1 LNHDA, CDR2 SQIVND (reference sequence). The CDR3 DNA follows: TGTGCCAGTTGGACAGGGGGCACCGGGGAGCTGTTTTTT. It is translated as CASWTGGTGELFF. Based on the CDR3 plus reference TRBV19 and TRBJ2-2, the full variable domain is DGGITQSPKYLFRKEGQNVTLSCEQNLNHDAMYWYRQDPGQGLRLIYYSQIVNDFQKGDIAEGYSVSREKKESFPLTVTSAQKNPTAFYLCASWTGGTGELFFGEGSRLTVL.

DNA of the CDR3: TGTGCCAGTAGGCCCCAGACAGGGGGTGGCAAAAACATTCAGTACTTC. It is translated as CASRPQTGGGKNIQYF. The chain combines TRBV19 with TRBJ2-4; 9 bases agree with TRBD1. CDR1 is LNHDA and CDR2 is SQIVND in the germline V gene (reference sequence). The CDR3 is made up of 16 amino acids. Germline trimming cut 6 bases from V and 3 bases from J; bases unmatched to any gene: 9.

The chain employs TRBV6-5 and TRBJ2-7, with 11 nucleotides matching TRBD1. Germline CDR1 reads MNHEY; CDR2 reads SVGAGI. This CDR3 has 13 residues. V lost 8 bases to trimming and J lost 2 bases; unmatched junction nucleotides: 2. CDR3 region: CASGDRGTYEQYF. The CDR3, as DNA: TGTGCCAGCGGGGACAGGGGGACCTACGAGCAGTACTTC.

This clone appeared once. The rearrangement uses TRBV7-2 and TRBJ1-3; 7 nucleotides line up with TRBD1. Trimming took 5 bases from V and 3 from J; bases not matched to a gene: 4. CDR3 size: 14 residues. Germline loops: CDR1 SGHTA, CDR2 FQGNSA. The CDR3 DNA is TGTGCCAGCAGCACAGACAGGGATGGAAACACCATATATTTT. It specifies CASSTDRDGNTIYF.

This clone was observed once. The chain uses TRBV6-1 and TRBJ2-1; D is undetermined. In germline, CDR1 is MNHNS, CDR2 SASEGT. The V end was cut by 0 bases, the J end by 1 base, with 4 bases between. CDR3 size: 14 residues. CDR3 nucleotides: TGTGCCAGCAGTGAAGCGGAGTCCTACAATGAGCAGTTCTTC. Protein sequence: CASSEAESYNEQFF.

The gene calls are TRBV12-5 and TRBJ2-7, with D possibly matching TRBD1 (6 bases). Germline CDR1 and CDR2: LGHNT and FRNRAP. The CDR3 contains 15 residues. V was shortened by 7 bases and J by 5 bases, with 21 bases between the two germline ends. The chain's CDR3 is CASAPGQTSVDEQYF. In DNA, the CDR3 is TGTGCTAGTGCCCCAGGACAGACGTCTGTAGACGAGCAGTACTTC.

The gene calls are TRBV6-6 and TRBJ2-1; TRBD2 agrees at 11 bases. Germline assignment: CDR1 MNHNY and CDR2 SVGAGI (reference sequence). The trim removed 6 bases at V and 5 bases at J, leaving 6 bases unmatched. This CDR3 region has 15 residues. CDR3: CASRRGLAVNNEQFF. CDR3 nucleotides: TGTGCCAGCAGGAGGGGACTAGCGGTAAACAATGAGCAGTTCTTC.

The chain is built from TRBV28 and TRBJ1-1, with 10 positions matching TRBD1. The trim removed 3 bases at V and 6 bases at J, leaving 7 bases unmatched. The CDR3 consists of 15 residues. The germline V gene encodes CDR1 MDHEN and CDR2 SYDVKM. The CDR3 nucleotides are TGTGCCAGCAGTTTGGGGACAGGGGCCGCCGCTGAAGCTTTCTTT. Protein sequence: CASSLGTGAAAEAFF.